This passage covers 29 T cell receptor beta chains from one sample sequenced in a study of blood T cell repertoires in COVID-19. TCRdb keeps only in-frame clones here, not all; method: immunoSEQ multiplex PCR. The sample shows roughly 400,000 clones, roughly nine tenths of them seen only once. The sequenced sample was PBMCs or T cells enriched from blood (not recorded which). All receptors come from a man in his thirties or forties who had recovered from COVID-19.

The V call is TRBV7-2, the J call TRBJ1-2; 9 bases map to TRBD1. V dropped 2 bases and J dropped 8; count of bases not matched to a gene: 9. The CDR3 loop spans 15 amino acids. Germline V CDR1 and CDR2: SGHTA, FQGNSA. For the CDR3, the DNA is TGTGCCAGCAGCTTACAACCGGGACAGGGCTGGGGCTACACCTTC. This encodes CASSLQPGQGWGYTF.

This chain connects TRBV15 to TRBJ2-7, with TRBD2 identical over 9 bases. Per the germline V gene, CDR1 is LNHNV and CDR2 is YYDKDF (reference sequence). This CDR3 is built from 17 residues. With V trimmed by 0 bases and J by 3 bases, 9 bases remained unmatched. The CDR3 is CATSRDSGTSLNYEQYF. DNA of the CDR3: TGTGCCACCAGCAGAGATAGCGGGACTAGCCTAAACTACGAGCAGTACTTC.

This clone was seen only a few times. This chain uses TRBV5-1 with TRBJ1-2; no firm D call. The CDR3 loop spans 13 amino acids. CDR1 and CDR2 from the germline V gene are SGHRS and YFSETQ. Trimming left V 0 bases short and J 8 bases short, with 11 bases between. This CDR3 reads CASSLVVGRGYTF. The CDR3 DNA follows: TGCGCCAGCAGCTTGGTGGTGGGCCGCGGCTACACCTTC.

The chain couples TRBV10-3 to TRBJ2-1; 10 bases match TRBD2. The ends lost 3 bases at V and 7 bases at J; junction bases unmatched: 6. This CDR3 comprises 15 residues. Germline CDR1 is ENHRY and CDR2 is SYGVKD. The CDR3 sequence is CAISDVALAGNEQFF. In DNA, the CDR3 is TGTGCCATCAGTGACGTAGCACTAGCGGGGAATGAGCAGTTCTTC.

This clone was observed a handful of times. The rearrangement uses TRBV29-1 and TRBJ1-2; D uncertain. The CDR3 contains 13 residues. Deletions cut 5 bases from V and 1 base from J, with 11 bases between. Looked up from germline, CDR1 is SQVTM and CDR2 is ANQGSEA. The CDR3 region is CSVQQDLNYGYTF. In nucleotides, the CDR3 is TGCAGCGTTCAGCAGGATCTTAACTATGGCTACACCTTC.

The chain combines TRBV19 with TRBJ2-4; unclear D gene. Germline CDR1 LNHDA, CDR2 SQIVND (reference sequence). Between the trimmed V and J ends, which lost 4 bases and 7 bases, there was a span of 8 bases. The CDR3 runs 12 residues. The CDR3 loop is CASSTPRNIQYF. Here the CDR3 DNA reads TGTGCCAGTAGTACCCCCCGGAACATTCAGTACTTC.

The chain is built from TRBV4-1 and TRBJ1-3, with 9 bases fitting TRBD1. Trimming took 5 bases from V and 8 from J; bases not matched to a gene: 13. CDR3 size: 16 residues. Germline V gene lookup returns CDR1 MGHRA and CDR2 YSYEKL. The CDR3 region has the DNA TGCGCCAGCAGCTCACCCCGGACAGGGGCTGCGGACACCATATATTTT. Translating gives CASSSPRTGAADTIYF.

The chain employs TRBV18 and TRBJ1-2; D call uncertain. The V end lost 2 bases, the J end lost 4 bases, and 8 bases lay between the germline ends. Germline assignment: CDR1 KGHSH and CDR2 LQKENI. This CDR3 comprises 13 residues. The CDR3 sequence is CASSPTPFYGYTF. In DNA form, the CDR3 reads TGTGCCAGCTCACCAACTCCTTTCTATGGCTACACCTTC.

The rearrangement links TRBV2 to TRBJ2-1, with D possibly TRBD1 on 5 matching bases. V lost 7 bases, J lost 9 bases, and 28 bases lay in between. The CDR3 length is 17 residues. The germline gives CDR1 SNHLY, CDR2 FYNNEI. The CDR3 region is CASILSGANVGSGEQFF. CDR3 DNA: TGTGCCAGCATTCTCAGTGGGGCGAACGTGGGGTCTGGTGAGCAGTTCTTC.

This rearrangement joins TRBV19 to TRBJ1-5, with 7 bases aligning to TRBD1. The CDR3 loop spans 17 amino acids. V shed 7 bases, J shed 0 bases, and the junction held 12 bases outside the gene matches. Germline V gene lookup returns CDR1 LNHDA and CDR2 SQIVND (reference sequence). DNA of the CDR3: TGTGCCAGTACCCCCCGGGACAGAGATTATAGCAATCAGCCCCAGCATTTT. Residues: CASTPRDRDYSNQPQHF.

The rearrangement joins TRBV5-1 to TRBJ1-2, with 9 bases matching TRBD1. V shed 4 bases and J 6 bases; nucleotides not matched to a gene: 7. This CDR3 is 14 amino acids long. Germline assignment: CDR1 SGHRS and CDR2 YFSETQ. CDR3 in DNA: TGCGCCAGCAGCCCCGGGACAGGGCGGGATGGCTACACCTTC. This encodes CASSPGTGRDGYTF.

V usage is TRBV14 and J usage is TRBJ1-6, with TRBD1 as a possible D gene (6 bases). The germline V gene encodes CDR1 SGHDN and CDR2 FVKESK. Trimming took off 1 base at V and 0 bases at J, with 16 bases between the two ends. There are 19 residues in the CDR3. The CDR3, as DNA: TGTGCCAGCAGCCAAGCCCCCGGGACAAGGAGCTCCTATAATTCACCCCTCCACTTT. Residues: CASSQAPGTRSSYNSPLHF.

As concerns this clone: A junction boundary mismatches the germline segment, possibly from a read error. The V gene is TRBV5-1, the J gene TRBJ2-5; 7 nucleotides agree with TRBD1. The length of the CDR3 is 13 residues. Germline-derived CDR1 and CDR2 are SGHRS and YFSETQ. CDR3 region: CASRGTVQEAQYF. The CDR3 bases are TGCGCCAGCAGGGGGACAGTGCAAGAGGCCCAGTACTTC. Combining the CDR3 with reference TRBV5-1 and TRBJ2-5 gives the whole variable domain KAGVTQTPRYLIKTRGQQVTLSCSPISGHRSVSWYQQTPGQGLQFLFEYFSETQRNKGNFPGRFSGRQFSNSRSEMNVSTLELGDSALYLCASRGTVQEAQYFGPGTRLLVL.

CDR3 sequence reads: CSVSVLGGYGYTF. In nucleotides, the CDR3 is TGCAGCGTTTCGGTTCTGGGAGGTTATGGCTACACCTTC. The chain links TRBV29-1 to TRBJ1-2; no definite D call. Looked up from germline, CDR1 is SQVTM and CDR2 is ANQGSEA. V lost 5 bases to trimming and J lost 5 bases, with 15 bases between them. This CDR3 is 13 amino acids long.

The chain employs TRBV5-1 and TRBJ1-1; 11 nucleotides align to TRBD1. CDR1 and CDR2 (germline): SGHRS, YFSETQ. After removal of 0 bases from V and 3 bases from J, the junction contained 4 bases not matched to a gene. This CDR3 region has 16 residues. The CDR3 reads CASSLEDRGLDTEAFF. CDR3 bases: TGCGCCAGCAGCTTGGAGGACAGGGGGCTTGACACTGAAGCTTTCTTT.

J is TRBJ2-1 and V is TRBV19; 7 bases line up with TRBD1. CDR1 LNHDA and CDR2 SQIVND come from the germline V gene (reference sequence). The CDR3 is made up of 13 amino acids. V trimming: 7 bases; J trimming: 4 bases; junction bases outside the gene matches: 4. CDR3 DNA sequence: TGTGCCAGTAATGACAGGGCTTACAATGAGCAGTTCTTC. It codes for CASNDRAYNEQFF. Drawing the rest from reference TRBV19 and TRBJ2-1, the complete variable domain is DGGITQSPKYLFRKEGQNVTLSCEQNLNHDAMYWYRQDPGQGLRLIYYSQIVNDFQKGDIAEGYSVSREKKESFPLTVTSAQKNPTAFYLCASNDRAYNEQFFGPGTRLTVL.

V is TRBV6-5 and J is TRBJ2-5; TRBD2 is a possible D gene (7 bases). This CDR3 contains 13 residues. The V end was cut by 11 bases, the J end by 0 bases, with 13 bases between. Germline loops: CDR1 MNHEY, CDR2 SVGAGI. Written as DNA, the CDR3 is TGTGCCGGGGGGGGCAGCGACCAAGAGACCCAGTACTTC. Its protein product is CAGGGSDQETQYF.

The V gene is TRBV15, the J gene TRBJ2-5, with 12 nucleotides matching TRBD1. CDR3 length equals 16 residues. With V trimmed by 7 bases and J by 1 base, 7 bases remained unmatched. The V gene's germline CDR1 is LNHNV and CDR2 YYDKDF (reference sequence). The CDR3 DNA reads TGTGCCACCAAAACTGGGACAGGGGGCATCCAAGAGACCCAGTACTTC. It specifies CATKTGTGGIQETQYF.

The chain is built from TRBV10-1 and TRBJ1-4, with no clear D. This CDR3 comprises 13 residues. The ends were cut back, 7 bases at V and 13 bases at J, with 19 bases in the middle. Germline V CDR1 and CDR2: WNHNN, SYGVQD (reference sequence). CDR3 in amino acids: CASNESVEPILFF. CDR3 DNA: TGCGCCAGCAACGAGTCGGTAGAGCCCATACTGTTTTTT.

The genes are TRBV4-2 and TRBJ2-7; D possibly corresponds to TRBD1 (5 bases). Per the germline V gene, CDR1 is LGHNA and CDR2 is YNFKEQ. The ends were cut back, 1 base at V and 2 bases at J, with 12 bases in the middle. The CDR3 loop spans 15 amino acids. The CDR3 protein is CASSQVATVPYEQYF. CDR3 DNA: TGTGCCAGCAGCCAAGTCGCGACAGTGCCCTACGAGCAGTACTTC.

The rearrangement uses TRBV6-5 and TRBJ2-7; tentatively, D is TRBD2 (5 bases). There are 13 residues in the CDR3. V was trimmed by 5 bases and J by 7 bases, leaving 15 bases between them. Germline V CDR1 and CDR2: MNHEY, SVGAGI. The CDR3 DNA reads TGTGCCAGCAGTCGACTAAACTACCTAGAGCAGTACTTC. This codes for CASSRLNYLEQYF.

The CDR3 sequence: CASKPSGGPIYNEQFF. The CDR3 DNA reads as TGTGCCAGCAAGCCCTCGGGGGGCCCAATATACAATGAGCAGTTCTTC. J is TRBJ2-1 and V is TRBV7-3; a weak D match, TRBD2 (7 bases). Germline CDR1 and CDR2: SGHTA and FQGTGA. Trimming took off 7 bases at V and 4 bases at J, with 20 bases between the two ends. The CDR3 length is 16 residues.

V usage is TRBV20-1 and J usage is TRBJ2-5, with D possibly TRBD2 on 7 matching bases. CDR1 DFQATT and CDR2 SNEGSKA come from the germline V gene (reference sequence). CDR3 length: 13 residues. Trimming stripped 3 bases from V and 6 bases from J, with 14 bases between. Here the CDR3 DNA reads TGCAGTGCTAGTTCGGGGGGCGATCAGACCCAGTACTTC. It is translated as CSASSGGDQTQYF.

The chain is built from TRBV14 and TRBJ2-5; no reliable D call. Germline V gene lookup returns CDR1 SGHDN and CDR2 FVKESK. The CDR3 contains 12 residues. Trimming took 4 bases from V and 5 from J, leaving 8 bases between them. The DNA of the CDR3 is TGTGCCAGCAGCCGGAGATTGGAGACCCAGTACTTC. Translation gives CASSRRLETQYF.

This clone was seen a single time. The J gene is TRBJ1-2, the V gene TRBV7-8; D is undetermined. From germline, CDR1 is SGHVS and CDR2 FQNEAQ. The CDR3 has 13 residues. V was pared by 0 bases and J by 4 bases, with 6 bases between. The CDR3 DNA reads TGTGCCAGCAGCTTAGCGGCATCCTATGGCTACACCTTC. Translating it yields CASSLAASYGYTF.

This chain links TRBV6-5 with TRBJ1-5, with D maybe TRBD1 (6 bases). Germline assignment: CDR1 MNHEY and CDR2 SVGAGI. The CDR3 runs 15 residues. Trimming shortened V by 6 bases and J by 1 base, and 13 bases separated the two germline ends. The CDR3 loop is CASRAADRSNQPQHF. In DNA form, the CDR3 reads TGTGCCAGCAGAGCAGCCGACAGGAGCAATCAGCCCCAGCATTTT.

The rearrangement joins TRBV19 to TRBJ1-1; 10 bases are a match to TRBD1. The CDR3 loop spans 15 amino acids. V was pared by 4 bases and J by 1 base, with 3 bases of the junction left unmatched. Germline V gene sequence: CDR1 LNHDA, CDR2 SQIVND (reference sequence). CDR3 sequence (DNA): TGTGCCAGTAGTAGGACAGGGGGAGAGAACACTGAAGCTTTCTTT. Translated, it gives CASSRTGGENTEAFF.

The chain has TRBV19 and TRBJ1-2; the D gene is possibly TRBD1 (5 bases). CDR1 and CDR2 (germline): LNHDA, SQIVND (reference sequence). V lost 3 bases and J 6 bases, leaving 8 bases between the germline ends. The CDR3 runs to 12 residues. The CDR3 coding sequence is TGTGCCAGTAGTATCGCGGGGGATGGCTACACCTTC. Translated, it gives CASSIAGDGYTF. Variable domain in full (rest from reference TRBV19 and TRBJ1-2): DGGITQSPKYLFRKEGQNVTLSCEQNLNHDAMYWYRQDPGQGLRLIYYSQIVNDFQKGDIAEGYSVSREKKESFPLTVTSAQKNPTAFYLCASSIAGDGYTFGSGTRLTVV.

This clone was counted a single time. The chain is built from TRBV2 and TRBJ2-1; 9 bases agree with TRBD2. The V segment lost 3 bases and the J segment 8 bases; nucleotides outside the gene matches: 8. The CDR3 spans 15 residues. CDR1 and CDR2 (germline): SNHLY, FYNNEI. The CDR3 sequence is CASSEVREGLDEQFF. Here the CDR3 DNA reads TGTGCCAGCAGTGAGGTGCGGGAGGGCCTGGATGAGCAGTTCTTC.